These T cell receptor beta chains were read from a single sample in a study of blood T cell repertoires in COVID-19. Method: immunoSEQ multiplex PCR; TCRdb's copy keeps in-frame clones and lacks some. The repertoire consists of roughly 80,000 clones, with 81% occurring once and the leading ten covering approximately 40%. Sequences were obtained from peripheral blood. These receptors all come from a man older than 75 with acute or convalescent COVID-19. The CDR3 runs from the conserved cysteine through the conserved F or W. A D gene is named only where the DNA matches it firmly. The size of a clone is reported for some rows only, either as once, few or many, or as a class for expanded clones.

CASSKSSQGNEKLFF	TGTGCCAGTAGTAAATCTTCCCAGGGTAATGAAAAACTGTTTTTT	.	.	TRBV19	TRBJ1-4
CASSYSVSERAFF	TGTGCCAGCAGTTACTCGGTTAGTGAGAGAGCTTTCTTT	.	.	TRBV6-5	TRBJ1-1
CASSSWGVNLNNSPLHF	TGCGCCAGCAGCTCCTGGGGGGTTAACCTAAATAATTCACCCCTCCACTTT	.	.	TRBV5-1	TRBJ1-6
CSVDRVGGYGYTF	TGCAGCGTAGACAGGGTGGGCGGCTATGGCTACACCTTC	.	TRBD1	TRBV29-1	TRBJ1-2
CASKASGRSSSDTQYF	TGTGCCAGTAAGGCTAGCGGGAGGAGTAGTTCAGATACGCAGTATTTT	.	TRBD2	TRBV19	TRBJ2-3
CASSLTGARLAKNIQYF	TGTGCCAGCAGTTTAACCGGTGCTAGACTGGCCAAAAACATTCAGTACTTC	.	.	TRBV27	TRBJ2-4
CASSPPSGSSYNEQFF	TGTGCCAGCAGTCCTCCTAGCGGGAGCTCCTACAATGAGCAGTTCTTC	.	TRBD2	TRBV28	TRBJ2-1
CASSQVGTGGNTIYF	TGTGCCAGCAGCCAAGTGGGGACAGGAGGAAACACCATATATTTT	once	TRBD1	TRBV3-1/TRBV3-2	TRBJ1-3
CASSLRGNRLATNEKLFF	TGTGCCAGCAGCTTAAGGGGGAATCGCCTTGCAACTAATGAAAAACTGTTTTTT	.	.	TRBV11-2	TRBJ1-4
CASSLTGTGLYEQYF	TGTGCCAGCAGCTTGACCGGGACAGGGCTTTACGAGCAGTACTTC	.	TRBD1	TRBV11-1	TRBJ2-7
CASQRDRLFYEQYF	TGTGCCAGCCAACGGGACAGGCTTTTCTACGAGCAGTACTTC	few	TRBD1	TRBV7-9	TRBJ2-7
CAISRGQGTGANVLTF	TGTGCCATCAGCCGAGGACAGGGAACCGGGGCCAACGTCCTGACTTTC	once	TRBD1	TRBV10-3	TRBJ2-6
CASSLDSSQGTEAFF	TGTGCCAGCAGCTTAGATTCATCCCAGGGCACTGAAGCTTTCTTT	once	.	TRBV11-2	TRBJ1-1
CASSVETEAFF	TGTGCCAGCAGTGTAGAGACTGAAGCTTTCTTT	.	.	TRBV2	TRBJ1-1
CASSLSRAGGPEFF	TGTGCCAGCAGTTTATCGAGAGCGGGAGGCCCGGAGTTCTTC	.	TRBD2	TRBV27	TRBJ2-1